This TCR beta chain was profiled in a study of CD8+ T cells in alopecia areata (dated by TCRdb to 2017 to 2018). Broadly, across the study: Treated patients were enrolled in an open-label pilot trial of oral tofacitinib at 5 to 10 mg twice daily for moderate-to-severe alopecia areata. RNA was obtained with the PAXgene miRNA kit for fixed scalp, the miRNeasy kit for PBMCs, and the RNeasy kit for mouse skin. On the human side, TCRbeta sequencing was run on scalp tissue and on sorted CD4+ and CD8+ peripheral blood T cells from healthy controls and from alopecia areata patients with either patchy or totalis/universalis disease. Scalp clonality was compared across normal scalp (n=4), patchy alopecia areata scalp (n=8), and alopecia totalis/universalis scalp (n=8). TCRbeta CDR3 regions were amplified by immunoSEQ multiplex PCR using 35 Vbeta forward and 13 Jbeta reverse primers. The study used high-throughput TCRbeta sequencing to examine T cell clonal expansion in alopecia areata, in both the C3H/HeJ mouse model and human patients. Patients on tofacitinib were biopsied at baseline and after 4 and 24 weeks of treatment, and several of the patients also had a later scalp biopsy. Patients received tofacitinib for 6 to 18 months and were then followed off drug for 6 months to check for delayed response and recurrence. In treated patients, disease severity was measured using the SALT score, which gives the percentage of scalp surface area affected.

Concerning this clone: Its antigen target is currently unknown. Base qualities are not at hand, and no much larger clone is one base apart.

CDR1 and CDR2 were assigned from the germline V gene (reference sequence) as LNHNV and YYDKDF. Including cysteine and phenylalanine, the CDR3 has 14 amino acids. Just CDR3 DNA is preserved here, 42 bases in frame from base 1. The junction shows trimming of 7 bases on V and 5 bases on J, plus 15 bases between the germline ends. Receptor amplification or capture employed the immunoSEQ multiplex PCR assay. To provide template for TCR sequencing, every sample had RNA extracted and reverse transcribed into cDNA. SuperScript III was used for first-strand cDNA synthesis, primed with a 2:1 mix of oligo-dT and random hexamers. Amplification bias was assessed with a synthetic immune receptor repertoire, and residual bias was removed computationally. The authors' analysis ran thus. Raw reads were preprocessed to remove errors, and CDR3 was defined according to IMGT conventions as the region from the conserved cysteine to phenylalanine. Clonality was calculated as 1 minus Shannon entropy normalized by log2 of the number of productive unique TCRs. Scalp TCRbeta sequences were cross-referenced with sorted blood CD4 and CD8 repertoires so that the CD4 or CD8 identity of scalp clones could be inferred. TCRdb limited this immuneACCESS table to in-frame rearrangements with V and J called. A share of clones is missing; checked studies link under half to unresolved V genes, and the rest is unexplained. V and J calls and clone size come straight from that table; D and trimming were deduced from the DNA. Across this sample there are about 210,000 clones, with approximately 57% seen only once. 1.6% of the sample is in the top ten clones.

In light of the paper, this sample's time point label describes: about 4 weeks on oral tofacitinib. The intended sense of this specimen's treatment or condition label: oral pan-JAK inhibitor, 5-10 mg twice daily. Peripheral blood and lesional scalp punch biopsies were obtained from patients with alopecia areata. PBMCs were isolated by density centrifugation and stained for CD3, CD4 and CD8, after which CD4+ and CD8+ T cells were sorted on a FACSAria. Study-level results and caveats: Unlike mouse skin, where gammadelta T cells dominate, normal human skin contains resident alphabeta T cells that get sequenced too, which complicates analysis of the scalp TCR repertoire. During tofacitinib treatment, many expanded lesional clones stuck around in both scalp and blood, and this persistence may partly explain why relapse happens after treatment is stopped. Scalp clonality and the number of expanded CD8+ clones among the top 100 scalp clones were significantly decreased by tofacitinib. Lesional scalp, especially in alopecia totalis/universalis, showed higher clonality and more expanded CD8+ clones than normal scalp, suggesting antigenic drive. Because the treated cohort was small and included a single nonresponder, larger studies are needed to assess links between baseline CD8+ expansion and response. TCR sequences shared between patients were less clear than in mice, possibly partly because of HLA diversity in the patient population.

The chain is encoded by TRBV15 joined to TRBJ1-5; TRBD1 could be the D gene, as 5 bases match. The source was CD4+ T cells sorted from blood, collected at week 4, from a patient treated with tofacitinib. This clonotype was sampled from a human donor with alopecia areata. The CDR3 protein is CATKSSGPHQPQHF. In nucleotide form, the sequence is TGTGCCACCAAATCCTCGGGACCTCATCAGCCCCAGCATTTT.